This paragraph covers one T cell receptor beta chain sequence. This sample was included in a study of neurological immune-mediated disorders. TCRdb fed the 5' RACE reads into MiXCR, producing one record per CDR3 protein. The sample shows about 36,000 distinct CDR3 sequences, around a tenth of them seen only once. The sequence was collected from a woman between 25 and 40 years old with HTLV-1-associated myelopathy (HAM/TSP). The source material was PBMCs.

This CDR3 is CASSYRNTEAFF. Written as DNA, the CDR3 is TGTGCCAGCAGTTATAGGAACACTGAAGCTTTCTTT. The chain combines TRBV6-2 or TRBV6-3 with TRBJ1-1; unclear D gene. Trimming took off 3 bases at V and 1 base at J, with 3 bases between the two ends. Germline values: CDR1 MNHEY, CDR2 SVGEGT. This CDR3 has 12 amino acids.